This T cell receptor beta chain comes out of a study of cytomegalovirus exposure and HLA in healthy donors. Study-wide results and limits: Several of the most significant clusters appeared, in a later analysis, to be linked to common viral pathogens. Analyzed later, association rates of TCRs varied across HLA loci, with DRB1 most and HLA-C fewest.

Points on this clone: Its antigen is undetermined.

Healthy bone marrow donors made up the cohort. The PCR contained 60 Vbeta and 13 Jbeta primers. Sequencing was performed with immunoSEQ multiplex PCR; in TCRdb, only in-frame clones are kept and a portion is missing. The table includes under 200,000 clones, about 83% detected once. Deletions cut 6 bases from V and 8 bases from J, with 11 bases between. Germline lookup yields CDR1 SGHTA and CDR2 FQGNSA. The length of the CDR3 is 13 residues. Sequencing used PBMCs. The source is a woman aged 30 to 39 in good health and CMV-seropositive. This chain joins TRBV7-2 and TRBJ1-6; D is unresolved. The CDR3 DNA sequence: TGTGCCAGCAGGTTCAGTTTGGATTCACCCCTCCACTTT. Translation: CASRFSLDSPLHF.